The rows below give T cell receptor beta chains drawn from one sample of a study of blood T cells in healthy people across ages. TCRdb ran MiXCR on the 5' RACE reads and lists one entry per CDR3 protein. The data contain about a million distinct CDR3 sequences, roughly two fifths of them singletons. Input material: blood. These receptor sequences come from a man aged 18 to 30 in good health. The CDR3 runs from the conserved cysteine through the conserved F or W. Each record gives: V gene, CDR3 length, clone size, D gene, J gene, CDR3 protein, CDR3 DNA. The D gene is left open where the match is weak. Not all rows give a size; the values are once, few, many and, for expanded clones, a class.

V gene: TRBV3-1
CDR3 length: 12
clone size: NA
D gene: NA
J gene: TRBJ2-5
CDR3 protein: CASSQDEETQYF
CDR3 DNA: TGTGCCAGCAGCCAAGACGAAGAGACCCAGTACTTC

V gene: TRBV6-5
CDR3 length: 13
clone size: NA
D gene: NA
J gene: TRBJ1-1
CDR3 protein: CASSLGAQTEAFF
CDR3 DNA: TGTGCCAGCAGTTTAGGGGCCCAGACTGAAGCTTTCTTT

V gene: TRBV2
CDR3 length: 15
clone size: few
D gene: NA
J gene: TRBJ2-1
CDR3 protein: CASGVGGSSYNEQFF
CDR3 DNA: TGTGCCAGCGGGGTGGGGGGCTCCTCCTACAATGAGCAGTTCTTC

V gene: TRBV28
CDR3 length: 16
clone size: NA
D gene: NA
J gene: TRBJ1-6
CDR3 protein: CASTSPGGSYNSPPHF
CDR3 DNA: TGTGCCAGCACATCGCCGGGGGGCTCCTATAATTCACCCCCCCACTTT

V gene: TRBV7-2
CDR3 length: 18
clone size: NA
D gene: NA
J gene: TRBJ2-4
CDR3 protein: CASSLEAGVEIAKNIQYF
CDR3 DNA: TGTGCCAGCAGCTTAGAGGCGGGCGTAGAGATAGCCAAAAACATTCAGTACTTC

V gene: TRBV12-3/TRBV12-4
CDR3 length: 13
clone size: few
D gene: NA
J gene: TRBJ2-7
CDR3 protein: CASSLAGVYEQYF
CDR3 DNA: TGTGCCAGCAGTTTAGCCGGGGTGTACGAGCAGTACTTC

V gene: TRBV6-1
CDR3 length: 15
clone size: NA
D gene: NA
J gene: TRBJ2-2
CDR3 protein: CASSATEVNTGELFF
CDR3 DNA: TGTGCCAGCAGTGCTACAGAGGTCAACACCGGGGAGCTGTTTTTT

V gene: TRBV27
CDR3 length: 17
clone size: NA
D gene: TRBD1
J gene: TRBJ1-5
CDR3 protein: CASSPLGGTVRNQPQHF
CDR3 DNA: TGTGCCAGCAGCCCATTAGGAGGGACAGTTCGCAATCAGCCCCAGCATTTT

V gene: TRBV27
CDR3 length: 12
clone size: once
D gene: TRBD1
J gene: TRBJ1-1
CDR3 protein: CASSGTGRFAFF
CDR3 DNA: TGTGCCAGCAGTGGGACAGGAAGGTTTGCTTTCTTT

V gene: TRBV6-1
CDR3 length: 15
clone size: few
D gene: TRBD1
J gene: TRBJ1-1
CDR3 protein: CASSDRQGTNTEAFF
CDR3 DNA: TGTGCCAGCAGTGACAGACAGGGCACGAACACTGAAGCTTTCTTT

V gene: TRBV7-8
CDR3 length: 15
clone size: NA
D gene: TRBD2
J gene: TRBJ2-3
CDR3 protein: CASSSVAGYADTQYF
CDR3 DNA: TGTGCCAGCAGCTCGGTAGCGGGGTACGCAGATACGCAGTATTTT

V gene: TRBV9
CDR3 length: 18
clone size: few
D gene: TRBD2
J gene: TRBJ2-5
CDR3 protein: CASSAPRLAGELQETQYF
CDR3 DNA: TGTGCCAGCAGCGCTCCGAGGTTAGCGGGAGAACTCCAAGAGACCCAGTACTTC